These T cell receptor beta chains were read from a single sample in a study of cytomegalovirus exposure and HLA in healthy donors. Repertoires were generated with immunoSEQ multiplex PCR, while TCRdb's copy carries only in-frame clones and drops some. The sample includes 120,000 or so clones, roughly 90% of them seen just once. The material sequenced was PBMCs. These TCRs come from a woman aged 18-29 years in good health and CMV-seronegative. Both conserved end residues are part of each CDR3. A D gene is named only where the DNA matches it firmly. Part of the rows lack a size; the others show once, few, many or a class for expanded clones.

j_call,d_call,clone_size,v_call,cdr3_aa,cdr3_nt
TRBJ1-2,.,.,TRBV4-1,CASTAGYGYTF,TGCGCCAGCACCGCGGGGTATGGCTACACCTTC
TRBJ2-7,.,.,TRBV5-4,CASSLQALYEQYF,TGTGCCAGCAGCCTCCAAGCCCTCTATGAGCAGTACTTC
TRBJ1-2,TRBD1,.,TRBV27,CASTALTGVDGYTF,TGTGCCAGCACCGCTCTTACAGGGGTGGATGGCTACACCTTC
TRBJ1-5,.,.,TRBV7-9,CASSSSRYSNQPQHF,TGTGCCAGCAGCTCAAGCCGATATAGCAATCAGCCCCAGCATTTT
TRBJ1-2,TRBD1,.,TRBV28,CAMSGGSYGYTF,TGTGCCATGTCAGGGGGTAGCTATGGCTACACCTTC
TRBJ1-1,TRBD1,few,TRBV5-1,CASSLNGQAAFF,TGCGCCAGCAGCTTGAACGGACAGGCAGCTTTCTTT
TRBJ1-2,.,.,TRBV29-1,CSALNVQGGYGYTF,TGCAGCGCCTTAAATGTACAGGGCGGCTATGGCTACACCTTC
TRBJ1-4,.,.,TRBV28,CASSGEGLREKLFF,TGTGCCAGCAGTGGGGAGGGCTTGAGGGAAAAACTGTTTTTT
TRBJ1-1,.,.,TRBV13,CASSLGLGVGNTEAFF,TGTGCCAGCAGCTTAGGCCTCGGGGTGGGGAACACTGAAGCTTTCTTT
TRBJ2-7,TRBD2,.,TRBV6-5,CASSYRDYSYEQYF,TGTGCCAGCAGTTACAGGGACTACTCCTACGAGCAGTACTTC
TRBJ2-6,.,.,TRBV5-4,CASSLGLASSGANVLTF,TGTGCCAGCAGCTTGGGGCTAGCCAGCTCTGGGGCCAACGTCCTGACTTTC
TRBJ1-5,.,.,TRBV2,CASTPTGPFGNQPQHF,TGTGCCAGCACCCCGACAGGACCTTTTGGCAATCAGCCCCAGCATTTT
TRBJ1-1,.,.,TRBV6-6,CASSYSLRGDTEAFF,TGTGCCAGCAGTTACTCATTGCGGGGGGACACTGAAGCTTTCTTT
TRBJ1-2,.,few,TRBV6-1,CAAIGGGYGYTF,TGTGCCGCCATAGGTGGGGGGTATGGCTACACCTTC
TRBJ1-2,.,.,TRBV28,CASSLRQTNNYGYTF,TGTGCCAGCAGTTTACGACAGACAAATAACTATGGCTACACCTTC
TRBJ2-1,TRBD1,.,TRBV7-9,CASGDRGVRLASSYNEQFF,TGTGCCAGCGGGGACAGGGGGGTCCGACTAGCGAGCTCCTACAATGAGCAGTTCTTC
TRBJ2-2,.,.,TRBV7-6,CASSLQSAGELFF,TGTGCCAGCAGCTTGCAAAGCGCCGGGGAGCTGTTTTTT
TRBJ2-2,.,once,TRBV4-3,CASSPSRGSGVLNTGELFF,TGCGCCAGCAGCCCAAGTAGGGGGAGCGGGGTCCTGAACACCGGGGAGCTGTTTTTT
TRBJ1-2,TRBD1,.,TRBV30,CAWSPRTGAGYTF,TGTGCCTGGAGTCCACGGACAGGGGCTGGCTACACCTTC
TRBJ1-2,TRBD1,.,TRBV15,CATSRDLVEGAVGYTF,TGTGCCACCAGCAGAGATCTGGTGGAGGGGGCCGTTGGCTACACCTTC
TRBJ2-5,.,once,TRBV21-1,CASSKDPGFRETQYF,TGTGCCAGCAGCAAAGATCCAGGGTTCCGAGAGACCCAGTACTTC
TRBJ1-1,.,.,TRBV14,CASSQKTRLTEKKNTEAFF,TGTGCCAGCAGCCAGAAGACCAGATTGACAGAGAAGAAGAACACTGAAGCTTTCTTT
TRBJ1-4,.,.,TRBV28,CASSLPGENEKLFF,TGTGCCAGCAGTTTGCCGGGGGAAAATGAAAAACTGTTTTTT
TRBJ2-2,TRBD1,.,TRBV27,CASSLSTYRGLAGELFF,TGTGCCAGCAGTTTATCGACCTACAGGGGGCTCGCCGGGGAGCTGTTTTTT
TRBJ2-5,.,.,TRBV5-1,CASSLGGLEQETQYF,TGCGCCAGCAGCTTGGGAGGTCTAGAACAAGAGACCCAGTACTTC
TRBJ2-3,TRBD2,.,TRBV6-1,CASSGLAGGVEDTQYF,TGTGCCAGCAGTGGACTAGCGGGGGGGGTAGAGGATACGCAGTATTTT
TRBJ2-3,.,.,TRBV5-1,CASSRAGASDTQYF,TGCGCCAGCAGCCGGGCGGGGGCCTCAGATACGCAGTATTTT
TRBJ2-2,.,.,TRBV7-9,CASSLALGTGELFF,TGTGCCAGCAGCTTAGCGCTAGGAACCGGGGAGCTGTTTTTT
TRBJ2-7,.,.,TRBV5-6,CASSPQSGSPYEQYF,TGTGCCAGCAGCCCCCAGTCGGGGAGTCCCTACGAGCAGTACTTC
TRBJ1-2,.,few,TRBV6-1,CASERRGLYGYTF,TGTGCCAGCGAAAGAAGAGGGTTATATGGCTACACCTTC
TRBJ2-7,TRBD1,.,TRBV13,CASSSRDRNYEQYF,TGTGCCAGCAGCTCCCGGGACAGAAACTACGAGCAGTACTTC
TRBJ1-1,.,.,TRBV4-1,CASSQRYGVNTEAFF,TGCGCCAGCAGCCAACGGTACGGGGTGAACACTGAAGCTTTCTTT
TRBJ1-2,.,.,TRBV5-1,CASKGPGLVYGYTF,TGCGCCAGCAAAGGGCCGGGATTGGTATATGGCTACACCTTC
TRBJ1-1,.,.,TRBV7-9,CASSSLGGNTEAFF,TGTGCCAGCAGCTCCCTCGGGGGGAACACTGAAGCTTTCTTT
TRBJ2-7,.,.,TRBV27,CASSLSPAPRGYEQYF,TGTGCCAGCAGTTTATCCCCCGCCCCGAGGGGGTACGAGCAGTACTTC
TRBJ2-7,TRBD1,.,TRBV6-1,CASSATTGGPFNSYEQYF,TGTGCCAGCAGTGCCACTACAGGGGGCCCCTTTAACTCCTACGAGCAGTACTTC
TRBJ1-4,TRBD1,.,TRBV5-8,CASSAGQTNEKLFF,TGTGCCAGCAGCGCGGGACAGACCAATGAAAAACTGTTTTTT
TRBJ1-1,TRBD1,once,TRBV27,CASSPSSGTGKTGNTEAFF,TGTGCCAGCAGTCCCAGTTCTGGGACAGGGAAAACCGGGAACACTGAAGCTTTCTTT
TRBJ1-1,TRBD1,.,TRBV7-9,CASSPQPPGQSAFF,TGTGCCAGCAGCCCACAACCGCCGGGACAGAGTGCTTTCTTT
TRBJ2-5,TRBD2,few,TRBV19,CASSIDYTSGRTQYF,TGTGCCAGTAGTATAGATTACACTAGCGGGAGAACCCAGTACTTC
TRBJ1-1,.,.,TRBV11-3,CASSLQVGPNTEAFF,TGTGCCAGCAGCCTCCAGGTCGGCCCGAACACTGAAGCTTTCTTT
TRBJ2-3,TRBD2,.,TRBV5-6,CASSLVGLAGGPTDTQYF,TGTGCCAGCAGCTTGGTGGGACTAGCGGGGGGCCCAACAGATACGCAGTATTTT
TRBJ2-7,TRBD2,.,TRBV5-6,CASSLGGRTYEQYF,TGTGCCAGCAGCTTGGGCGGGAGAACCTACGAGCAGTACTTC